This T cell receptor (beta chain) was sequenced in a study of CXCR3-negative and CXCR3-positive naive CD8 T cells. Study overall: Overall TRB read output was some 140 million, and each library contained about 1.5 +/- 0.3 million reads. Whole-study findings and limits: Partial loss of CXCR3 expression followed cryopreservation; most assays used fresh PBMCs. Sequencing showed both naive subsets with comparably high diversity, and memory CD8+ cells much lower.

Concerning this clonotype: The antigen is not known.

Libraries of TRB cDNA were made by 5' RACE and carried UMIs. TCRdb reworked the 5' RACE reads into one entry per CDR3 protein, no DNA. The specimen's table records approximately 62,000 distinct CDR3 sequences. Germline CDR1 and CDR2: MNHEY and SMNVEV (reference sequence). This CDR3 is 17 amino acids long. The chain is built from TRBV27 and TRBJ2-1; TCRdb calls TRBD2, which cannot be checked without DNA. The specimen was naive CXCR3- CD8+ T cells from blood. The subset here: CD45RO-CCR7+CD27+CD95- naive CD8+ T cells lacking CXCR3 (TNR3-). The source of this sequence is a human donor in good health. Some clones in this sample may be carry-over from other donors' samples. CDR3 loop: CASSGTSGGPTYNEQFF.